These T cell receptor beta chains were read from a single sample in a study of CD8+CD57+ T cells in acquired aplastic anemia. TCRdb reprocessed the reads via MiXCR and lists one record per CDR3 protein. The repertoire holds hundreds of thousands of distinct CDR3 sequences, with just under 70% as singletons. Material: sorted CD4+, CD8+, or CD8+CD57+ T cells (not recorded which) from PBMCs. These receptors were collected from a human donor in good health, serving as a control. The CDR3 runs from the conserved cysteine through the conserved F or W. A D gene is named only where the DNA matches it firmly. Part of the rows lack a size; the others show once, few, many or a class for expanded clones.

CDR3 DNA: TGTGCCAGCCAGACAGGGCTAACTACTGCACATTTCTTT
CDR3 protein: CASQTGLTTAHFF
D gene: TRBD1
clone size: -
V gene: TRBV6-6
J gene: TRBJ2-5

CDR3 DNA: TGCAGTCTACAGGGATACGAGCAGTACTTC
CDR3 protein: CSLQGYEQYF
D gene: -
clone size: -
V gene: TRBV20-1
J gene: TRBJ2-7

CDR3 DNA: TGTGCCAGCAGCCCCCGCGGGGCAGGGGCACTGAAGCTTTTTTTT
CDR3 protein: CASSPRGAGALKLFF
D gene: -
clone size: once
V gene: TRBV7-3
J gene: TRBJ2-2

CDR3 DNA: TGCAGTGCTGGGACACGCGGCTTTAGCAACTATGGCTACACCTTC
CDR3 protein: CSAGTRGFSNYGYTF
D gene: -
clone size: -
V gene: TRBV20-1
J gene: TRBJ1-2

CDR3 DNA: TGTGCCAGCAGCTTAACGAGAGCAGCTGAGCAGTTCTTC
CDR3 protein: CASSLTRAAEQFF
D gene: -
clone size: many
V gene: TRBV7-3
J gene: TRBJ2-1

CDR3 DNA: TGTGCCAGCAGCTCAAGACTCCGCTACGAGCAGTACTTC
CDR3 protein: CASSSRLRYEQYF
D gene: -
clone size: -
V gene: TRBV7-8
J gene: TRBJ2-7

CDR3 DNA: TGTGCCAGCATTCGGACAGGAGCCTACAATGAGCAGTTCTTC
CDR3 protein: CASIRTGAYNEQFF
D gene: TRBD1
clone size: -
V gene: TRBV12-3/TRBV12-4
J gene: TRBJ2-1

CDR3 DNA: TGCAGTGCTAGCCCACTAGCGGGAGATCACAATGAGCAGTTCTTC
CDR3 protein: CSASPLAGDHNEQFF
D gene: TRBD2
clone size: -
V gene: TRBV20-1
J gene: TRBJ2-1

CDR3 DNA: TGTGCCAGTAAGGCGGGGACTGAAGCTTTCTTT
CDR3 protein: CASKAGTEAFF
D gene: -
clone size: -
V gene: TRBV7-9
J gene: TRBJ1-1

CDR3 DNA: TGTGCCAGCAGCTTGAGACCAAGGGAGTCCAATTCACCCCTCCACTTT
CDR3 protein: CASSLRPRESNSPLHF
D gene: -
clone size: -
V gene: TRBV7-8
J gene: TRBJ1-6

CDR3 DNA: TGTGCCAGCAGGGGACTGGTTATCTATGGCTACCCTTTC
CDR3 protein: CASRGLVIYGYPF
D gene: -
clone size: -
V gene: TRBV7-3
J gene: TRBJ1-2

CDR3 DNA: TGTGCCAGTAGCACCGGGACAGGGACCAATCAGCCCCAGCATTTT
CDR3 protein: CASSTGTGTNQPQHF
D gene: TRBD1
clone size: -
V gene: TRBV19
J gene: TRBJ1-5

CDR3 DNA: TGTGCCAGCAGCTTAGCCCCCGACAATGAGCAGTTCTTC
CDR3 protein: CASSLAPDNEQFF
D gene: -
clone size: few
V gene: TRBV7-8
J gene: TRBJ2-1

CDR3 DNA: TGCACCATTTTCGCAGCGAGGGAGCAGTACTTC
CDR3 protein: CTIFAAREQYF
D gene: -
clone size: once
V gene: TRBV4-3
J gene: TRBJ2-7

CDR3 DNA: TGTGCCAGCAGCTTAGCACTACAGGCATGGTATGAGCAGATCTTC
CDR3 protein: CASSLALQAWYEQIF
D gene: -
clone size: -
V gene: TRBV7-9
J gene: TRBJ1-2

CDR3 DNA: TGTGCCAGCAGCTCGACCGGGGTGGCAGATACGCAGAATTTC
CDR3 protein: CASSSTGVADTQNF
D gene: -
clone size: -
V gene: TRBV7-3
J gene: TRBJ1-2

CDR3 DNA: TGTGCCAGCAGTCCACAGGGCCTCAATCAGCCCCAGCATTTT
CDR3 protein: CASSPQGLNQPQHF
D gene: -
clone size: many
V gene: TRBV27
J gene: TRBJ1-5

CDR3 DNA: TGTGCCAGCAGCATCTACCCGCCAGACTCACAGTTGTCCTTC
CDR3 protein: CASSIYPPDSQLSF
D gene: -
clone size: once
V gene: TRBV9
J gene: TRBJ1-2

CDR3 DNA: TGTGCCAGCAGCCAAGATCGACATGCGAACACCGGGGAGCTGTTTTTT
CDR3 protein: CASSQDRHANTGELFF
D gene: -
clone size: many
V gene: TRBV4-2
J gene: TRBJ2-2

CDR3 DNA: TGTGCCAGCAGCTTAGTTTCAGGGAACACCGGGGAGCTGTTTTTT
CDR3 protein: CASSLVSGNTGELFF
D gene: -
clone size: -
V gene: TRBV7-6
J gene: TRBJ2-2

CDR3 DNA: TGTGCCAGCAGTAGAAACCCCACAGATACGCAGTATTTT
CDR3 protein: CASSRNPTDTQYF
D gene: -
clone size: many
V gene: TRBV6-4
J gene: TRBJ2-3

CDR3 DNA: TGTGCCAGCAGTTTTCACAGCGGGGGGGCCCCCGGGGAGCTGTTTTTT
CDR3 protein: CASSFHSGGAPGELFF
D gene: TRBD2
clone size: few
V gene: TRBV12-3/TRBV12-4
J gene: TRBJ2-2

CDR3 DNA: TGTGCCAGCAGCTTGAGTGGGGAGAAAGGTGAAAAACTGTTTTTT
CDR3 protein: CASSLSGEKGEKLFF
D gene: -
clone size: -
V gene: TRBV7-3
J gene: TRBJ1-4